The sequence of this TCR beta chain was determined in a study of T cell clones after liver transplantation. Study-level information: TCRbeta sequencing after a pre-transplant mixed lymphocyte reaction identified graft-donor-reactive clones, later tracked in post-transplant blood.

Study-level points and caveats: Post-transplant time points were not standardized, so conclusions are preliminary.

In the case of this clone: Its matching antigen is unknown.

Method: immunoSEQ multiplex PCR; TCRdb's copy keeps in-frame clones and lacks some. The sample shows approximately 22,000 clones, over 85% of them seen only once. The CDR3 runs to 15 residues. The trim removed 4 bases at V and 8 bases at J, leaving 4 bases unmatched. CDR1 and CDR2 from the germline V gene are MGHRA and YSYEKL. The TCR was taken from a human patient who received a liver transplant. Some T cells may be the graft donor's. This specimen was CD8+ T cells from blood, taken approximately 25 months after liver transplant. This rearrangement joins TRBV4-1 to TRBJ2-1; TRBD2 aligns across 14 bases. The CDR3 loop is CASSLTSGRADEQFF. The DNA of the CDR3 is TGCGCCAGCAGCCTGACTAGCGGGAGGGCCGATGAGCAGTTCTTC.